Shown below are 26 T cell receptor beta chains from a single sample sequenced in a study of blood T cell repertoires in COVID-19. The table came from immunoSEQ multiplex PCR; TCRdb's copy has only in-frame clones and leaves some out. Here the sample spans about 150,000 clones, approximately 87% being singletons. The source material was peripheral blood. The receptors originated from a woman aged 45-59 years with active or convalescent COVID-19.

The chain uses TRBV4-3 and TRBJ2-3; the D gene is possibly TRBD2 (6 bases). The germline V gene has CDR1 LGHNA and CDR2 YSLEER. The CDR3 is 16 residues long. V lost 1 base to trimming and J lost 0 bases, with 11 bases between them. The DNA of the CDR3 is TGCGCCAGCAGCCAAGTCGGACTAATCAGCACAGATACGCAGTATTTT. This translates into CASSQVGLISTDTQYF.

The CDR3 region has the DNA TGTGCCAGCAGCCAAAGCCCGGTGGGGGGTGGAAACACCATATATTTT. Translating gives CASSQSPVGGGNTIYF. The chain is built from TRBV4-2 and TRBJ1-3; D may be TRBD1 (5 bases). The germline CDR1 and CDR2 sequences are LGHNA and YNFKEQ. The CDR3 is 16 amino acids. Trimming cost V 2 bases and J 3 bases, with 14 bases left between them.

V gene TRBV11-2 combines with J gene TRBJ1-1, with 7 bases matching TRBD1. In germline, CDR1 is SGHAT, CDR2 FQNNGV. V shed 5 bases, J shed 4 bases, and the junction held 13 bases outside the gene matches. The CDR3 totals 16 residues. CDR3 coding DNA: TGTGCCAGCAGCCCAACCTGGACAGGAGGAAGCACTGAAGCTTTCTTT. Protein: CASSPTWTGGSTEAFF. The variable domain in full, completed from reference TRBV11-2 and TRBJ1-1, reads EAGVAQSPRYKIIEKRQSVAFWCNPISGHATLYWYQQILGQGPKLLIQFQNNGVVDDSQLPKDRFSAERLKGVDSTLKIQPAKLEDSAVYLCASSPTWTGGSTEAFFGQGTRLTVV.

This clone was observed a single time. Here the CDR3 reads CASSQGFRVGVADTQYF. CDR3 bases: TGTGCCAGCAGCCAAGGTTTTCGGGTAGGGGTCGCAGATACGCAGTATTTT. The gene calls are TRBV3-1 (or the pseudogene TRBV3-2) and TRBJ2-3; the D gene is possibly TRBD1 (5 bases). CDR3 length: 17 amino acids. Germline V CDR1 and CDR2: LGHDT, YNNKEL (reference sequence). The V and J ends lost 1 base and 4 bases respectively, with 18 bases between them.

This chain uses TRBV7-9 with TRBJ2-1, with D possibly matching TRBD1 (5 bases). Germline assignment: CDR1 SEHNR and CDR2 FQNEAQ (reference sequence). The CDR3 loop spans 15 amino acids. V was cut by 2 bases and J by 7 bases, with 15 bases left in between. CDR3 nucleotides: TGTGCCAGCAGCTTATTGGCAGGGTTCCGTAATGAGCAGTTCTTC. The encoded protein is CASSLLAGFRNEQFF.

The V call is TRBV28, the J call TRBJ2-7, with 13 bases lining up with TRBD2. The CDR3 is 16 amino acids. Per germline, CDR1 MDHEN and CDR2 SYDVKM. The V and J ends lost 7 bases and 5 bases, in that order; junction bases with no gene match: 11. CDR3 sequence reads: CASNLGLAGDFHEQYF. CDR3 bases: TGTGCCAGCAATCTCGGACTAGCGGGAGATTTCCACGAGCAGTACTTC.

V gene TRBV6-5 combines with J gene TRBJ1-5, with TRBD1 matching 10 bases. Germline-derived CDR1 and CDR2 are MNHEY and SVGAGI. The ends lost 4 bases at V and 9 bases at J; junction bases unmatched: 12. The CDR3 covers 16 residues. In nucleotides, the CDR3 is TGTGCCAGCAGTTCTCTTGGGACAGGGGCAAATTGGCCCCAGCATTTT. Its protein is CASSSLGTGANWPQHF.

The rearrangement joins TRBV7-9 to TRBJ1-5; D is unclear. This CDR3 contains 15 residues. Germline V gene lookup returns CDR1 SEHNR and CDR2 FQNEAQ (reference sequence). Trimming took 6 bases from V and 0 from J, leaving 12 bases between them. This chain's CDR3 is CASSTGSYSNQPQHF. CDR3 coding DNA: TGTGCCAGCAGTACGGGTAGTTATAGCAATCAGCCCCAGCATTTT.

The chain employs TRBV5-1 and TRBJ2-2; possible D gene TRBD2, 7 bases. The CDR3 sequence is 16 residues long. Germline lookup yields CDR1 SGHRS and CDR2 YFSETQ. V was pared by 0 bases and J by 8 bases, with 17 bases between. The CDR3: CASSLAPTGGGGELFF. The CDR3, as DNA: TGCGCCAGCAGCTTGGCCCCCACGGGGGGCGGGGGGGAGCTGTTTTTT.

This clone was seen a single time. The J gene is TRBJ1-1, the V gene TRBV4-3, with unresolved D. Germline V gene lookup returns CDR1 LGHNA and CDR2 YSLEER. V lost 4 bases to trimming and J lost 10 bases, with 19 bases between them. This CDR3 spans 14 amino acids. The CDR3 DNA is TGCGCCAGCAGCCCTACGTTGGGGAGGAGTGGAGCTTTCTTT. It specifies CASSPTLGRSGAFF.

The chain has TRBV7-9 and TRBJ2-2; TRBD1 matches at 8 bases. The length of the CDR3 is 16 residues. Germline V CDR1 and CDR2: SEHNR, FQNEAQ (reference sequence). J gave up 5 bases and V 2 bases, and 7 bases lay outside the gene matches. The DNA for the CDR3 is TGTGCCAGCAGCTTACTCCGACAGGGGATGACCGGGGAGCTGTTTTTT. Translating it yields CASSLLRQGMTGELFF.

This clone was counted a single time. The chain combines TRBV28 with TRBJ1-5; unclear D gene. Per the germline V gene, CDR1 is MDHEN and CDR2 is SYDVKM. The germline V and J ends were trimmed by 2 bases and 0 bases, with 5 bases remaining between them. This CDR3 is 14 amino acids long. CDR3 sequence: CASSLGSSNQPQHF. The CDR3 DNA follows: TGTGCCAGCAGTTTAGGGAGTAGCAATCAGCCCCAGCATTTT.

The V gene is TRBV19, the J gene TRBJ1-5, with D possibly TRBD1 on 5 matching bases. Trimming shortened V by 7 bases and J by 2 bases, and 12 bases separated the two germline ends. CDR3 length equals 14 residues. In germline, CDR1 is LNHDA, CDR2 SQIVND (reference sequence). CDR3 bases: TGTGCCAGTAACTCCAGGGTGGGCAATCAGCCCCAGCATTTT. It translates to CASNSRVGNQPQHF.

A single count supports this clone. The chain uses TRBV28 and TRBJ2-7, with 10 positions matching TRBD2. The CDR3 runs 14 residues. CDR1 and CDR2 from the germline V gene are MDHEN and SYDVKM. The J segment lost 8 bases and the V segment lost 2 bases, leaving 6 bases of the junction unmatched. For the CDR3, the DNA is TGTGCCAGCAGTTTACAGCGGGAGGGCCTCCAGCAGTACTTC. Translating it yields CASSLQREGLQQYF.

The chain uses TRBV7-2 and TRBJ1-1; D is unresolved. The V and J ends lost 0 bases and 11 bases respectively, with 10 bases between them. Germline-derived CDR1 and CDR2 are SGHTA and FQGNSA. The CDR3 runs to 12 residues. In DNA, the CDR3 is TGTGCCAGCAGCTTAGCGCTAGACGTCGCTTTCTTT. This sequence encodes CASSLALDVAFF. The variable domain in full, completed from reference TRBV7-2 and TRBJ1-1, reads GAGVSQSPSNKVTEKGKDVELRCDPISGHTALYWYRQSLGQGLEFLIYFQGNSAPDKSGLPSDRFSAERTGGSVSTLTIQRTQQEDSAVYLCASSLALDVAFFGQGTRLTVV.

V is TRBV19 and J is TRBJ2-1; possible D gene TRBD1, 6 bases. The V gene lost 4 bases and the J gene lost 10 bases, with 11 bases spanning the gap. There are 12 residues in the CDR3. Germline V gives CDR1 LNHDA, CDR2 SQIVND (reference sequence). The chain's CDR3 is CASSKTGQEQFF. The CDR3 DNA sequence: TGTGCCAGTAGTAAGACAGGACAGGAGCAGTTCTTC.

The rearrangement joins TRBV30 to TRBJ2-5, with 9 bases matching TRBD2. This CDR3 region has 15 residues. Germline values: CDR1 GTSNPN, CDR2 SVGIG (reference sequence). Trimming took 4 bases from V and 4 from J; bases not matched to a gene: 10. As DNA, the CDR3 is TGTGCCTGGACCGTGATGGCGGGGGGGCCAGAGACCCAGTACTTC. Translating it yields CAWTVMAGGPETQYF.

This sequence joins TRBV4-2 and TRBJ2-7, with TRBD1 matching over 8 bases. The junction had 13 bases not matched to a gene; V was cut back by 0 bases and J by 3 bases. The CDR3 totals 18 residues. Germline values: CDR1 LGHNA, CDR2 YNFKEQ. CDR3 loop: CASSQDPLPRQGIYEQYF. CDR3 bases: TGTGCCAGCAGCCAAGATCCTTTACCGCGACAGGGGATCTACGAGCAGTACTTC.

This clone was seen a handful of times. This chain connects TRBV9 to TRBJ2-2, with no clear D. This CDR3 has 13 residues. The germline V gene has CDR1 SGDLS and CDR2 YYNGEE. V shed 2 bases and J shed 3 bases, with 5 bases lying between them. Here the CDR3 reads CASSVSHTGELFF. The CDR3 DNA reads TGTGCCAGCAGCGTTAGCCACACCGGGGAGCTGTTTTTT.

This sequence joins TRBV6-2 or TRBV6-3 and TRBJ2-1; D perhaps matches TRBD2 (6 bases). The CDR3 is 14 amino acids. The V gene's germline CDR1 is MNHEY and CDR2 SVGEGT. Trimming stripped 2 bases from V and 7 bases from J, with 12 bases between. The CDR3 spells CASSYTGTSNEQFF. The CDR3 DNA sequence: TGTGCCAGCAGTTACACTGGGACTTCAAATGAGCAGTTCTTC.

The chain recombines TRBV14 with TRBJ1-5, with D perhaps matching TRBD1 (5 bases). This CDR3 spans 13 amino acids. The germline V and J ends were trimmed by 0 bases and 9 bases, with 9 bases remaining between them. Per the germline V gene, CDR1 is SGHDN and CDR2 is FVKESK. The CDR3 region has the DNA TGTGCCAGCAGCCAAGATCTGGGGGGGCCCCAGCATTTT. Amino acids: CASSQDLGGPQHF.

This sequence joins TRBV28 and TRBJ1-4; no firm D call. Germline-derived CDR1 and CDR2 are MDHEN and SYDVKM. The V gene lost 8 bases and the J gene lost 8 bases, with 18 bases spanning the gap. The CDR3 is 14 amino acids. CDR3 sequence: CASSRRRGQEKLFF. The DNA of the CDR3 is TGTGCCAGCTCTAGACGGCGAGGGCAGGAAAAACTGTTTTTT.

This clone was observed a single time. The genes are TRBV7-2 and TRBJ2-5; 11 bases agree with TRBD2. V was pared by 0 bases and J by 4 bases, with 7 bases of the junction left unmatched. CDR3 length: 17 residues. Germline CDR1 is SGHTA and CDR2 is FQGNSA. CDR3 bases: TGTGCCAGCAGCTTAGCCCTCGGTAGCGGGGGGGCAGAGACCCAGTACTTC. Its translation: CASSLALGSGGAETQYF.

This clone was observed a few times. The chain is built from TRBV28 and TRBJ1-5; 7 bases are a match to TRBD1. The V gene's germline CDR1 is MDHEN and CDR2 SYDVKM. Trimming took 6 bases from V and 2 from J; bases not matched to a gene: 7. The CDR3 extends over 15 amino acids. The CDR3 region has the DNA TGTGCCAGCAGAACAGGGGAGGCAGGCAATCAGCCCCAGCATTTT. This translates into CASRTGEAGNQPQHF.

The gene calls are TRBV9 and TRBJ2-1, with TRBD1 matching over 10 bases. After removal of 5 bases from V and 8 bases from J, the junction contained 10 bases not matched to a gene. The CDR3 extends over 15 amino acids. In germline, CDR1 is SGDLS, CDR2 YYNGEE. CDR3 in DNA: TGTGCCAGCAGTCTCTGGACAGGGGGTTGGGATGAGCAGTTCTTC. Protein sequence: CASSLWTGGWDEQFF.

The V and J genes are TRBV7-9 and TRBJ2-5; possible D gene TRBD1, 6 bases. Trimming removed 5 bases at V and 3 bases at J, with 16 bases between. The CDR3 consists of 15 residues. Germline loops: CDR1 SEHNR, CDR2 FQNEAQ (reference sequence). The CDR3 spells CASSPRDTKKETQYF. As DNA, the CDR3 is TGTGCCAGCAGCCCTCGGGACACGAAAAAAGAGACCCAGTACTTC.